This TCR beta chain originates from a study of blood T cell repertoires in COVID-19. Turning to the study itself: COVID-19 samples collected from the United States, Italy and Spain covered acute and convalescent phases.

The CDR3 totals 15 residues. Trimming left V 2 bases short and J 1 base short, with 9 bases between. In germline, CDR1 is ENHRY, CDR2 SYGVKD. The protocol was immunoSEQ multiplex PCR, while the TCRdb copy is restricted to in-frame clones and leaves out a portion. The data hold 350,000 to 400,000 clones, with more than 70% observed a single time. Clinical history as reported by participants underpinned cohort assignment. Symptom resolution, clearance, or two negative PCRs marked the recovered donors of Cohort 3. This TCR was recovered from a woman under 30 who had recovered from COVID-19. V and J are TRBV10-3 and TRBJ2-1; a possible D gene is TRBD2 (6 bases). Sequences were obtained from PBMCs or T cells enriched from blood (not recorded which). Written as DNA, the CDR3 is TGTGCCATCAGTGAGAGGGGAGGTTCCTACAATGAGCAGTTCTTC. It codes for CAISERGGSYNEQFF.